The entry below gives a single T cell receptor (beta chain) sequence along with its context. The antigen is unknown. The CDR3 length is 14 residues. Germline V gene sequence: CDR1 SGDLS, CDR2 YYNGEE. The V end was cut by 0 bases, the J end by 5 bases, with 11 bases between. The sample is drawn from a study of T cell repertoires in cytomegalovirus infection. Study-level information: Both a matching HLA type and CMV infection were indicated by public TCR beta signatures.

From the reads, TCRdb called clonotypes with MiXCR, one entry per CDR3 protein. The table has around 100,000 distinct CDR3 sequences, roughly 39% seen once. The specimen was CD8+ T cells from cultured PBMCs, collected from culture after CMV antigen stimulation. The chain links TRBV9 to TRBJ2-5; weak D call: TRBD2 (5 bases). The TCR sequence derives from a human donor in good health (CMV status not recorded). Some clones in this sample may be carry-over from other donors' samples. The chain's CDR3 is CASSVGPRGETQYF. The CDR3 nucleotides are TGTGCCAGCAGCGTAGGTCCCCGAGGGGAGACCCAGTACTTC.